Presented here are 16 T cell receptor beta chains from one specimen sequenced in a study of vaccination effects on CD4 cells after COVID-19. Subsequent to 10 days of culture, CD4+ T cells were isolated. The assay was immunoSEQ multiplex PCR, and TCRdb's table has in-frame clones only and misses some. The data show roughly 40,000 clones, with roughly 65% seen just once and 4.2% held by the top ten. Their antigen targets remain unknown. The specimen was CD4+ T cells from PBMCs cultured without peptide, collected before COVID-19 vaccination. The source is a human donor who received a COVID-19 vaccine.

The V gene is TRBV5-5, the J gene TRBJ2-7, with D perhaps TRBD1 (6 bases). The germline V and J ends were trimmed by 0 bases and 2 bases, with 12 bases remaining between them. This CDR3 is built from 15 residues. Germline V gene lookup returns CDR1 SGHKS and CDR2 YYEKEE (reference sequence). CDR3: CASSLEGHPAYEQYF. The DNA of the CDR3 is TGTGCCAGCAGCTTGGAGGGACACCCCGCCTACGAGCAGTACTTC.

This chain uses TRBV12-3 or TRBV12-4 with TRBJ1-2; 8 bases are a match to TRBD1. V dropped 4 bases and J dropped 8; count of bases not matched to a gene: 6. CDR3 length: 13 residues. This CDR3 is CASSWDRSEGYTF. The DNA of the CDR3 is TGTGCCAGCAGTTGGGACAGGTCGGAGGGCTACACCTTC.

The gene calls are TRBV4-1 and TRBJ2-6; D perhaps matches TRBD2 (6 bases). V was pared by 1 base and J by 0 bases, with 10 bases between. This CDR3 spans 17 amino acids. Germline CDR1 MGHRA, CDR2 YSYEKL. CDR3 sequence (DNA): TGCGCCAGCAGCCAAGGCGGGGCTATCTCTGGGGCCAACGTCCTGACTTTC. Its protein is CASSQGGAISGANVLTF.

J is TRBJ2-4 and V is TRBV3-1 (or the pseudogene TRBV3-2), with D hard to call. V lost 0 bases and J 7 bases, leaving 10 bases between the germline ends. The CDR3 runs 14 residues. Germline V gives CDR1 LGHDT, CDR2 YNNKEL (reference sequence). CDR3 sequence: CASSQDPVGNIQYF. CDR3 sequence (DNA): TGTGCCAGCAGCCAAGATCCGGTGGGGAACATTCAGTACTTC.

The chain employs TRBV5-1 and TRBJ2-7; D is unclear. This CDR3 is built from 15 residues. Germline V gives CDR1 SGHRS, CDR2 YFSETQ. V lost 2 bases, J lost 0 bases, and 12 bases lay in between. The CDR3 DNA sequence: TGCGCCAGCAGCTTTAACGCTATCAGCTCCTACGAGCAGTACTTC. It encodes CASSFNAISSYEQYF.

V is TRBV6-6 and J is TRBJ1-2; D gene ambiguous. This CDR3 spans 14 amino acids. Trimming took 7 bases from V and 3 from J, leaving 15 bases between them. CDR1 and CDR2 from the germline V gene are MNHNY and SVGAGI (reference sequence). DNA for the CDR3: TGTGCCAGCACCCTAACCGGGCAGCACTATGGCTACACCTTC. Translated: CASTLTGQHYGYTF.

This clone came up a few times. This sequence joins TRBV5-6 and TRBJ1-3; a possible D gene is TRBD1 (5 bases). CDR1 is SGHDT, CDR2 YYEEEE, per germline. The length of the CDR3 is 13 residues. Trimming took off 1 base at V and 4 bases at J, with 6 bases between the two ends. The CDR3 sequence is CASSLWGGNTIYF. The CDR3 DNA follows: TGTGCCAGCAGCTTGTGGGGCGGAAACACCATATATTTT.

This clone turned up a few times. The chain is built from TRBV7-6 and TRBJ2-7; 7 bases fit TRBD1. CDR1 and CDR2 (germline): SGHVS, FNYEAQ. The V gene end was trimmed by 2 bases and the J gene end by 3 bases; junction bases not matched to a gene: 13. This CDR3 is 17 amino acids long. The CDR3 DNA sequence: TGTGCCAGCAGCTTAAGAGCAGCAGGGGGAGAACTCTACGAGCAGTACTTC. This translates into CASSLRAAGGELYEQYF.

The J gene is TRBJ1-5, the V gene TRBV2; possibly TRBD1 for D (5 bases). This CDR3 spans 15 amino acids. Trimming pared 6 bases from V and 0 bases from J, leaving 12 bases between. From germline, CDR1 is SNHLY and CDR2 FYNNEI. The DNA for the CDR3 is TGTGCCAGCAGGCCTACGACAGTTAGCAATCAGCCCCAGCATTTT. It specifies CASRPTTVSNQPQHF. Combining the CDR3 with reference TRBV2 and TRBJ1-5 gives the whole variable domain EPEVTQTPSHQVTQMGQEVILRCVPISNHLYFYWYRQILGQKVEFLVSFYNNEISEKSEIFDDQFSVERPDGSNFTLKIRSTKLEDSAMYFCASRPTTVSNQPQHFGDGTRLSIL.

This chain joins TRBV5-5 and TRBJ1-5; maybe TRBD1 (5 bases). The germline gives CDR1 SGHKS, CDR2 YYEKEE (reference sequence). This CDR3 has 15 amino acids. Trimming cost V 2 bases and J 6 bases, with 15 bases left between them. Here the CDR3 reads CASSFNREQGQPQHF. The CDR3 DNA reads as TGTGCCAGCAGCTTTAACCGGGAGCAGGGTCAGCCCCAGCATTTT.

The chain links TRBV5-1 to TRBJ2-2, with TRBD2 identical over 14 bases. The CDR3 extends over 17 amino acids. Germline CDR1 and CDR2: SGHRS and YFSETQ. V trimming: 4 bases; J trimming: 7 bases; junction bases outside the gene matches: 9. The CDR3 spells CASSRSTSGRDGGELFF. DNA for the CDR3: TGCGCCAGCAGCAGATCGACTAGCGGGAGGGATGGCGGGGAGCTGTTTTTT.

V gene TRBV4-1 combines with J gene TRBJ2-1, with D possibly TRBD2 on 6 matching bases. Trimming removed 1 base at V and 4 bases at J, with 14 bases between. CDR1 is MGHRA, CDR2 YSYEKL, per germline. The CDR3 extends over 16 amino acids. CDR3 nucleotide sequence: TGCGCCAGCAGCCAAGGATGGCAGCGGGTATACAATGAGCAGTTCTTC. It encodes CASSQGWQRVYNEQFF.

The chain links TRBV6-5 to TRBJ1-1, with TRBD1 identical over 7 bases. V lost 7 bases, J lost 1 base, and 6 bases stayed unmatched. Germline lookup yields CDR1 MNHEY and CDR2 SVGAGI. The CDR3 is 14 residues long. This chain's CDR3 is CASTKAGGNTEAFF. In DNA, the CDR3 is TGTGCCAGCACCAAGGCAGGGGGGAACACTGAAGCTTTCTTT.

The rearrangement joins TRBV5-1 to TRBJ2-2; tentative D call: TRBD1 (6 bases). The V end lost 6 bases, the J end lost 2 bases, and 26 bases lay between the germline ends. Per germline, CDR1 SGHRS and CDR2 YFSETQ. The CDR3 has 19 amino acids. The CDR3 DNA sequence: TGCGCCAGCACCAGGGGTATAATCAAAATAGAGCGCAACACCGGGGAGCTGTTTTTT. Its protein product is CASTRGIIKIERNTGELFF.

J is TRBJ2-7 and V is TRBV30, with D possibly being TRBD1 (6 bases). The CDR3 covers 13 residues. Trimming stripped 5 bases from V and 3 bases from J, with 14 bases between. CDR1 GTSNPN and CDR2 SVGIG come from the germline V gene (reference sequence). The CDR3 spells CAWSPGAIYEQYF. DNA of the CDR3: TGTGCCTGGTCCCCAGGGGCGATCTACGAGCAGTACTTC.

The chain carries TRBV19 and TRBJ1-4; TRBD1 matches 9 bases. CDR3 length: 14 residues. Germline V gives CDR1 LNHDA, CDR2 SQIVND (reference sequence). The V and J ends lost 8 bases and 6 bases, in that order; junction bases with no gene match: 7. CDR3 sequence: CASGLTGGYEKLFF. The CDR3 region has the DNA TGTGCCAGTGGGTTAACAGGGGGCTATGAAAAACTGTTTTTT.